This entry lists 30 T cell receptor beta chains sequenced from one sample in a study of tumor-infiltrating lymphocytes in primary liver carcinoma. The tissue used was unsorted bulk material of about 17-33 mg. RNA and DNA were co-extracted from it with the AllPrep DNA/RNA mini kit. TCR beta cDNA came from approximately 0.55 ug total RNA, primed with a constant-region primer. Nested multiplex PCR, run for three rounds with slightly modified ARM-PCR, yielded TCR beta libraries. For 10 cycles apiece, the opening two PCR rounds ran with TRBV1-TRBV30 forward primers and a C-beta reverse primer. TCRdb analysed the multiplex PCR reads with MiXCR anew, one entry per CDR3 protein. The repertoire holds 100,000 or so distinct CDR3 sequences, with approximately 80% as singletons. Specimen: liver tumor tissue from sampling region 3. As to subset: tumor region T3, left-lateral pole. These receptors originate from a man between 35 and 55 years old with primary liver carcinoma and hepatitis B virus infection.

Of note for this clonotype: A junction boundary mismatches the germline segment, possibly from a read error. The chain employs TRBV5-6 and TRBJ2-5, with 9 bases fitting TRBD1. This CDR3 region has 16 residues. Germline V CDR1 and CDR2: SGHDT, YYEEEE. CDR3 protein: CVSSLGNRGRGETQHF. CDR3 sequence (DNA): TGTGTCAGCAGCTTGGGGAACAGGGGGCGGGGAGAGACCCAGCACTTC.

This clonotype was counted between two and nine times. This sequence may be a read error, since a much larger clone differs from it by one base. The J gene is TRBJ1-3, the V gene TRBV14, with D possibly TRBD1 on 5 matching bases. The germline gives CDR1 SGHDN, CDR2 FVKESK. The CDR3 spans 15 residues. The CDR3 region is CASSQVAGTGSTIYF. In nucleotides, the CDR3 is TGTGCCAGCAGCCAAGTTGCGGGGACTGGAAGCACCATATATTTT. The variable domain in full, completed from reference TRBV14 and TRBJ1-3, reads EAGVTQFPSHSVIEKGQTVTLRCDPISGHDNLYWYRRVMGKEIKFLLHFVKESKQDESGMPNNRFLAERTGGTYSTLKVQPAELEDSGVYFCASSQVAGTGSTIYFGEGSWLTVV.

This clonotype was seen just once. Compared with germline, one end of the junction differs, possibly owing to a read error. This rearrangement joins TRBV12-3 or TRBV12-4 to TRBJ2-5; 7 bases are shared with TRBD1. This CDR3 contains 13 residues. The CDR3 is CASSMTGTKTQCF. CDR3 nucleotide sequence: TGTGCCAGCAGCATGACAGGGACGAAGACCCAGTGTTTC.

V usage is TRBV28 and J usage is TRBJ2-2; 7 bases are a match to TRBD2. Germline V gene data show CDR1 as MDHEN and CDR2 as SYDVKM. This CDR3 region has 17 residues. The J segment lost 2 bases and the V segment lost 8 bases, leaving 14 bases of the junction unmatched. CDR3 protein: CASGSGPPGGNTGELFF. CDR3 in DNA: TGTGCCAGCGGTTCCGGACCACCGGGAGGTAACACCGGGGAGCTGTTTTTT.

This clonotype was observed a single time. The junction departs from the called germline gene at one end, perhaps through a read error. The J gene is TRBJ1-1, the V gene TRBV6-6; a possible D gene is TRBD1 (5 bases). The CDR3 loop spans 13 amino acids. Germline V CDR1 and CDR2: MNHNY, SVGAGI (reference sequence). The CDR3 DNA is TGTGCCAGCAGTTACTCGAGCGGGACTGAGGCTTACTTT. Translation gives CASSYSSGTEAYF.

On this clonotype itself: An end of the junction does not agree with germline; a read error may underlie this. The chain links TRBV6-6 to TRBJ2-1, with 12 bases matching TRBD2. The CDR3 is 19 amino acids. Germline V gene data show CDR1 as MNHNY and CDR2 as SVGAGI (reference sequence). The CDR3 loop is CASSHSLAGGSSSYNERFF. In DNA form, the CDR3 reads TGTGCCAGCAGTCACTCACTAGCGGGAGGATCGAGCTCCTACAATGAGCGGTTCTTC.

About this clonotype: Compared with germline, one end of the junction differs, possibly owing to a read error. The V call is TRBV6-5, the J call TRBJ1-2, with D possibly matching TRBD1 (6 bases). Germline V gives CDR1 MNHEY, CDR2 SVGAGI. This CDR3 comprises 14 residues. CDR3 sequence: CASSRPGVGYGYSF. CDR3 bases: TGTGCCAGCAGCCGGCCAGGGGTGGGCTATGGCTATAGCTTC.

For this clonotype: Since the CDR3 does not end with the conserved phenylalanine or tryptophan, this likely comes from a read error. This chain's CDR3 is CASNRSPRVAGEMTDTQYY. The CDR3 DNA sequence: TGTGCCAGCAACCGATCGCCGAGAGTAGCGGGAGAGATGACAGATACGCAGTATTAT. The chain combines TRBV11-2 with TRBJ2-3; 9 bases map to TRBD2. CDR1 SGHAT and CDR2 FQNNGV come from the germline V gene. Trimming removed 7 bases from V and 3 bases from J; junction bases left unmatched: 20. The CDR3 runs to 19 residues.

As to this clonotype: A junction boundary mismatches the germline segment, possibly from a read error. V usage is TRBV6-6 and J usage is TRBJ1-5, with D unresolved. The CDR3 extends over 14 amino acids. Germline-derived CDR1 and CDR2 are MNHNY and SVGAGI (reference sequence). CDR3 nucleotides: TGTGCCAGCAGTTTGGGCATCGGCAATCAACCCCAGCATTTT. It translates to CASSLGIGNQPQHF.

On this clonotype itself: At one of its ends the junction is not consistent with the germline gene, which may arise from a read error. This chain connects TRBV14 to TRBJ2-1; 8 bases align to TRBD2. Germline V gene lookup returns CDR1 SGHDN and CDR2 FVKESK. This CDR3 comprises 16 residues. The CDR3 nucleotides read TGCACCACCAGTGCCGTAGCGGGATGGGTAAACAATGAGCAGTTCTTC. Translation gives CTTSAVAGWVNNEQFF.

Remarks on this clonotype: The junction and the germline gene differ at one end; a read error may be behind it. J is TRBJ1-4 and V is TRBV12-3 or TRBV12-4; D might be TRBD1 (6 bases). This CDR3 comprises 15 residues. The CDR3 DNA is TGTACCAGCAGTTTATGGGGGGCGCTGGGGGAAATACTGTTTTTT. It yields the protein CTSSLWGALGEILFF.

Notes on this clonotype: Germline and junction disagree at one end, which may indicate a read error. The CDR3 protein is CTSSLGSVDNEQFF. In DNA, the CDR3 is TGTACCAGCAGTTTAGGCTCAGTTGACAATGAACAGTTCTTC. The chain recombines TRBV12-3 or TRBV12-4 with TRBJ2-1, with D unresolved. The CDR3 spans 14 residues.

J is TRBJ2-4 and V is TRBV11-1; the match to TRBD2 covers 8 bases. Germline-derived CDR1 and CDR2 are SGHAT and FQDESV (reference sequence). The CDR3 has 17 residues. CDR3 loop: CDRSFPGTSGTKNIQYF. The CDR3 DNA follows: TGTGACAGGAGCTTTCCCGGGACTAGTGGCACCAAAAACATTCAGTACTTC.

This clonotype was observed a few times. A junction boundary mismatches the germline segment, possibly from a read error. The chain joins TRBV5-6 to TRBJ2-2; 7 bases are a match to TRBD1. The CDR3 totals 15 residues. CDR1 SGHDT and CDR2 YYEEEE come from the germline V gene. The CDR3 sequence: CASSWGQTNTGEPFF. The CDR3 coding sequence is TGTGCCAGCAGCTGGGGACAGACGAACACTGGGGAGCCGTTTTTT.

On this clonotype: It is likely a read error, because the conserved phenylalanine at the end of the CDR3 is missing. CDR3 nucleotide sequence: TGTGCCAGCAGCTTCGCCGCAGAAGGGTCACCCCTCCACTCT. Protein: CASSFAAEGSPLHS. The gene calls are TRBV7-8 and TRBJ1-6; D gene unclear. With 3 bases removed from V and 10 bases from J, the gap between germline ends came to 13 bases. The germline V gene encodes CDR1 SGHVS and CDR2 FQNEAQ. The CDR3 loop spans 14 amino acids.

About this clonotype itself: One junction end disagrees with the germline gene, perhaps due to a read error. V is TRBV7-2 and J is TRBJ2-1, with TRBD2 matching over 7 bases. Germline CDR1 and CDR2: SGHTA and FQGNSA. There are 17 residues in the CDR3. The CDR3 nucleotides read TGTGCCAGCAGCCGGAGGGAGGGGAGCGGAGGCTACAATAAGCAGTTCTTC. It encodes CASSRREGSGGYNKQFF. The entire variable domain, with the rest obtained from reference TRBV7-2 and TRBJ2-1, is as follows: GAGVSQSPSNKVTEKGKDVELRCDPISGHTALYWYRQSLGQGLEFLIYFQGNSAPDKSGLPSDRFSAERTGGSVSTLTIQRTQQEDSAVYLCASSRREGSGGYNKQFFGPGTRLTVL.

This chain links TRBV11-3 with TRBJ2-1; D remains unclear. Trimming shortened V by 1 base and J by 7 bases, and 11 bases separated the two germline ends. There are 14 residues in the CDR3. The germline CDR1 and CDR2 sequences are SGHNT and YENEEA. DNA of the CDR3: TGTGCCAGCAGCTTAGGTGTCTCGTATAATGAGCAGTTCTTC. Translated: CASSLGVSYNEQFF.

In the case of this clonotype: Sequence at one end of the junction differs from germline and may be a read error. This rearrangement joins TRBV10-3 to TRBJ2-7; possible D gene TRBD1, 5 bases. In germline, CDR1 is ENHRY, CDR2 SYGVKD. This CDR3 is 15 amino acids long. In DNA, the CDR3 is TGTGCCACCAGCGCGAATCGGGCAGGGAATTACGAGCTGTACTTC. Translated: CATSANRAGNYELYF.

The chain links TRBV2 to TRBJ2-7, with 7 bases that match TRBD1. This CDR3 has 12 amino acids. The germline V gene has CDR1 SNHLY and CDR2 FYNNEI. Unmatched junction bases numbered 4, after V lost 6 bases and J lost 5 bases. CDR3: CASRIQGNEQYF. CDR3 DNA: TGTGCCAGCAGGATACAGGGGAACGAGCAGTACTTC.

A remark on this clonotype: The junction and the germline gene differ at one end; a read error may be behind it. This chain connects TRBV6-2 or TRBV6-3 to TRBJ2-4; tentatively, D is TRBD1 or TRBD2 (5 bases each). Germline-derived CDR1 and CDR2 are MNHEY and SVGEGT. The CDR3 consists of 17 residues. CDR3 sequence: CAGSLPGSLRDKNIQHF. CDR3 coding DNA: TGTGCCGGCAGCCTCCCAGGGAGTTTGAGGGATAAAAACATTCAGCACTTC.

Remarks on this clonotype: A much larger clone differs by one base, so this may be a read error. The chain employs TRBV28 and TRBJ2-7; unclear D gene. Germline lookup yields CDR1 MDHEN and CDR2 SYDVKM. The CDR3 loop spans 12 amino acids. The CDR3: CAGSLGFGEQYF. For the CDR3, the DNA is TGTGCCGGCAGTCTAGGGTTTGGCGAGCAGTACTTC.

The table lists this clonotype with a count of one. V is TRBV29-1 and J is TRBJ2-3; 9 nucleotides line up with TRBD1. Trimming at V came to 6 bases and at J to 2 bases, leaving 6 bases not matched to a gene. Germline V lookup: CDR1 SQVTM, CDR2 ANQGSEA. The CDR3 is 14 amino acids. This chain's CDR3 is CSVGQGTITDTQYF. CDR3 DNA: TGCAGCGTGGGACAGGGCACTATCACAGATACGCAGTATTTT.

The chain couples TRBV12-3 or TRBV12-4 to TRBJ2-2; no reliable D call. The CDR3 is made up of 14 amino acids. The CDR3: CVNIERANTGELFF. The DNA for the CDR3 is TGTGTCAACATAGAGAGAGCGAACACCGGGGAGCTGTTTTTT.

This clonotype has just one count. The chain employs TRBV14 and TRBJ2-3, with 8 bases identical to TRBD1. The CDR3 spans 16 residues. The germline V gene has CDR1 SGHDN and CDR2 FVKESK. The CDR3 coding sequence is TGTACAAGCAGCCAACGACAGGGGAGAGGGGCAGATACGCAGTATTTT. As protein: CTSSQRQGRGADTQYF.

As concerns this clonotype: Sequence at one end of the junction differs from germline and may be a read error. The chain links TRBV29-1 to TRBJ2-1, with 7 positions matching TRBD1. Germline V gene lookup returns CDR1 SQVTM and CDR2 ANQGSEA. CDR3 length: 12 residues. This CDR3 reads CSIPTGSNDQFF. For the CDR3, the DNA is TGCAGCATACCGACAGGGTCCAATGATCAGTTCTTC.

This clonotype has a single count. The CDR3 ends on some other residue instead of the conserved phenylalanine or tryptophan, so this is likely a read error. The chain links TRBV14 to TRBJ2-6; D is perhaps TRBD1 (5 bases). The CDR3 runs 15 residues. Looked up from germline, CDR1 is SGHDN and CDR2 is FVKESK. CDR3 protein: CASSQGPAGANVLTI. The CDR3 region has the DNA TGTGCCAGCAGCCAAGGCCCAGCTGGGGCAAACGTCCTGACTATC.

This sequence joins TRBV29-1 and TRBJ1-1; unclear D gene. The CDR3 extends over 15 amino acids. V was trimmed by 4 bases and J by 13 bases, leaving 28 bases between them. The germline V gene encodes CDR1 SQVTM and CDR2 ANQGSEA. The CDR3 reads CSVAPGWGMNTVVFF. The CDR3 DNA follows: TGCAGCGTTGCCCCAGGATGGGGAATGAACACTGTAGTTTTCTTT.

On this clonotype: The junction and the germline gene differ at one end; a read error may be behind it. The rearrangement uses TRBV4-2 and TRBJ1-3, with D unresolved. Germline values: CDR1 LGHNA, CDR2 YNFKEQ. The CDR3 sequence is 18 residues long. This chain's CDR3 is CASSHDGEPRLSGNTIYF. The CDR3 DNA follows: TGCGCCAGCAGCCATGATGGGGAACCTAGGCTCTCTGGAAACACCATATATTTT.

Turning to this clonotype: A single base separates this from a much larger clone, so it may be a read error. The chain combines TRBV2 with TRBJ2-3; TRBD2 is a possible D gene (6 bases). Trimming took off 11 bases at V and 6 bases at J, with 18 bases between the two ends. CDR1 is SNHLY and CDR2 is FYNNEI in the germline V gene. CDR3 length: 13 residues. CDR3 DNA sequence: TGTGCCCGTTCTAGCGCGATGGGGGATACGCAGTATTTT. Its translation is CARSSAMGDTQYF.

Worth noting for this clonotype: At one end the junction does not follow the germline gene, possibly because of a read error. This chain connects TRBV6-6 to TRBJ2-1, with D possibly being TRBD2 (6 bases). There are 16 residues in the CDR3. Germline V CDR1 and CDR2: MNHNY, SVGAGI (reference sequence). Here the CDR3 DNA reads TGTGCCTGCAGTTACCAGGGCGGGGAGCCCGGCAATGACCAGTTCTTC. Encoded protein: CACSYQGGEPGNDQFF.